Shown below are 14 T cell receptor beta chains from a single sample sequenced in a study of human T cells and chemical hapten exposure (TCRdb year 2021). Library prep was done by RACE. The sample was run on a NextSeq 500. The raw public reads went through TCRdb reprocessing: fastp at Q25, MiXCR clone calling, in-frame beta chains kept. Every entry covers one CDR3 protein and lists the most common genes and DNA from its rows. The sample data list under 40,000 distinct CDR3 sequences, and 9% to 15% of these were observed just once. Approximately 1.8% of the sample is held by the ten biggest clonotypes. The meaning of the sample's time point label: pre-sensitization, week 0. Sample treatment or condition, as interpreted from the label and publication: therapeutic diphenylcyclopropenone sensitization with weekly scalp DPC. Unfractionated whole blood was collected in Tempus Blood RNA tubes, and total RNA was extracted from that blood.

Sequenced material: whole blood, taken in connection with sensitization to the hapten diphenylcyclopropenone (DPC). These receptors all stem from a woman between 40 and 55 years old with alopecia areata. Some clones in this sample may be carry-over from other donors' samples.

Regarding this clonotype: One junction end does not reproduce the germline sequence, and a read error may be involved. The rearrangement joins TRBV12-3 or TRBV12-4 to TRBJ1-5; weak D call: TRBD1 (6 bases). The CDR3 consists of 14 residues. The CDR3 DNA sequence: TGTGCCAGCAGCCCGGGACAAACTAATCAGCCCCTGCATTTT. It yields the protein CASSPGQTNQPLHF.

This clonotype was observed at least ten times. The CDR3 loop is CATSSTPLGNTIYF. The CDR3 DNA follows: TGTGCCACCAGCAGCACACCTCTGGGAAACACCATATATTTT. The chain links TRBV15 to TRBJ1-3; D remains ambiguous. CDR1 is LNHNV, CDR2 YYDKDF, per germline (reference sequence). V lost 3 bases to trimming and J lost 4 bases, with 10 bases between them. The CDR3 is 14 amino acids.

This clonotype was observed many times. The rearrangement uses TRBV27 and TRBJ2-3, with TRBD2 matching 14 bases. The junction had 10 bases not matched to a gene; V was cut back by 6 bases and J by 2 bases. The CDR3 is made up of 18 amino acids. CDR1 and CDR2 (germline): MNHEY, SMNVEV (reference sequence). In DNA, the CDR3 is TGTGCCAGCAGCCGACTAGCGGGAGGGCCGGGGTACACAGATACGCAGTATTTT. Translation: CASSRLAGGPGYTDTQYF.

This sequence joins TRBV24-1 and TRBJ2-1; a weak D match, TRBD1 (6 bases). Germline V lookup: CDR1 KGHDR, CDR2 SFDVKD. V lost 9 bases and J lost 3, with 11 bases in between. CDR3 size: 13 residues. The CDR3 reads CATGRGGYNEQFF. The CDR3 region has the DNA TGTGCCACCGGCAGGGGCGGCTACAATGAGCAGTTCTTC.

This clonotype is labeled medium-sized. The chain carries TRBV29-1 and TRBJ2-3; possible D gene TRBD1, 6 bases. The V end lost 7 bases, the J end lost 4 bases, and 21 bases lay between the germline ends. Germline V gene sequence: CDR1 SQVTM, CDR2 ANQGSEA. The CDR3 sequence is 15 residues long. In nucleotides, the CDR3 is TGCAGCGCAGTCTTCCGACAGGTTGTCCCAGATACGCAGTATTTT. Translated, it gives CSAVFRQVVPDTQYF.

The chain is built from TRBV28 and TRBJ1-6; unclear D gene. The V end lost 7 bases, the J end lost 6 bases, and 13 bases lay between the germline ends. This CDR3 comprises 14 residues. Germline V gives CDR1 MDHEN, CDR2 SYDVKM. The CDR3 loop is CASKGGLSNSPLHF. Written as DNA, the CDR3 is TGTGCCAGCAAAGGAGGACTGAGTAATTCACCCCTCCACTTT.

This chain joins TRBV19 and TRBJ2-1; TRBD1 or TRBD2 may be the D gene (5 bases each). Per germline, CDR1 LNHDA and CDR2 SQIVND (reference sequence). CDR3 size: 15 residues. Trimming removed 6 bases from V and 4 bases from J, with 16 bases in between. The DNA for the CDR3 is TGTGCCAGTAGGAGGGGAAGCAGCGCTTACAATGAGCAGTTCTTC. This codes for CASRRGSSAYNEQFF.

This clonotype has ten or more counts. The chain is built from TRBV20-1 and TRBJ1-4; 7 nucleotides agree with TRBD1. The CDR3 covers 15 residues. Losses at the gene ends were 6 bases for V and 4 bases for J; bases not matched to a gene: 11. Germline V gives CDR1 DFQATT, CDR2 SNEGSKA (reference sequence). The CDR3 DNA follows: TGCAGTGCCGAAGGCAGGGGGTACGGTAATGAAAAACTGTTTTTT. Translated: CSAEGRGYGNEKLFF.

Worth noting for this clonotype: A single base separates this from a much larger clone, so it may be a read error. The chain has TRBV6-2 or TRBV6-3 and TRBJ2-6, with D possibly TRBD1 on 5 matching bases. CDR1 and CDR2 (germline): MNHEY, SVGEGT. The CDR3 contains 15 residues. This CDR3 reads CTSSPQGSGANVLTF. The CDR3 nucleotides are TGTACCAGCAGTCCCCAGGGTTCTGGGGCCAACGTCCTGACTTTC.

This chain uses TRBV29-1 with TRBJ2-3; 9 nucleotides agree with TRBD2. Germline V gene lookup returns CDR1 SQVTM and CDR2 ANQGSEA. The CDR3 is 14 amino acids. V shed 5 bases, J shed 2 bases, and the junction held 5 bases outside the gene matches. The chain's CDR3 is CSVRAGGSTDTQYF. CDR3 DNA sequence: TGCAGCGTTCGAGCGGGAGGTTCCACAGATACGCAGTATTTT.

This clonotype was detected many times. Mismatch with germline at one junction end may stem from a read error. The J gene is TRBJ2-5, the V gene TRBV2; 14 nucleotides match TRBD2. Germline lookup yields CDR1 SNHLY and CDR2 FYNNEI. The CDR3 runs to 13 residues. DNA of the CDR3: TGTGCCAGCAGTTCGGGACTAGCGGGAGATGTTGACTTC. Protein: CASSSGLAGDVDF. Complete variable domain (other parts from reference TRBV2 and TRBJ2-5): EPEVTQTPSHQVTQMGQEVILRCVPISNHLYFYWYRQILGQKVEFLVSFYNNEISEKSEIFDDQFSVERPDGSNFTLKIRSTKLEDSAMYFCASSSGLAGDVDFGPGTRLLVL.

The rearrangement joins TRBV7-2 to TRBJ1-6, with TRBD1 as a possible D gene (5 bases). V was pared by 5 bases and J by 7 bases, with 12 bases between. Germline V gene lookup returns CDR1 SGHTA and CDR2 FQGNSA. CDR3 length equals 14 residues. The CDR3 reads CASSLNQGNSPLHF. The CDR3 coding sequence is TGTGCCAGCAGCCTCAACCAGGGAAATTCACCCCTCCACTTT.

The rearrangement links TRBV29-1 to TRBJ2-1; 13 nucleotides align to TRBD2. Germline CDR1 is SQVTM and CDR2 is ANQGSEA. The CDR3 covers 13 residues. J was trimmed by 4 bases and V by 7 bases; bases with no gene match: 1. In DNA form, the CDR3 reads TGCAGCGGGACTAGCGGGAGTTACAATGAGCAGTTCTTC. This gives the protein CSGTSGSYNEQFF.

Many counts were recorded for this clonotype. The genes are TRBV12-3 or TRBV12-4 and TRBJ1-2; D may be TRBD1 (6 bases). The CDR3 length is 13 residues. With 6 bases removed from V and 3 bases from J, the gap between germline ends came to 11 bases. As DNA, the CDR3 is TGTGCCAGCAGCCGACAGGACGACTATGGCTACACCTTC. It specifies CASSRQDDYGYTF.